Listed here are 15 T cell receptor beta chains from one sample, sequenced in a study of blood T cell repertoires in COVID-19. Measured with immunoSEQ multiplex PCR; TCRdb has only the in-frame clones, and not every one. The data contain about 83,000 clones, around 87% of them singletons. The specimen sequenced was peripheral blood. These receptors were collected from a man older than 75 with active or convalescent COVID-19.

J is TRBJ1-2 and V is TRBV5-1, with a possible D match to TRBD1 (5 bases). Trimming removed 5 bases from V and 4 bases from J, with 15 bases in between. CDR1 is SGHRS and CDR2 is YFSETQ in the germline V gene. The CDR3 is 14 residues long. CDR3 coding DNA: TGCGCCAGCAGGACGGGACTGATATTCTATGGCTACACCTTC. Translating it yields CASRTGLIFYGYTF.

This clone came up once. The chain couples TRBV2 to TRBJ1-1; TRBD1 might be the D (5 bases). CDR3 length: 13 residues. Germline CDR1 SNHLY, CDR2 FYNNEI. V was clipped by 6 bases and J by 0 bases, with 8 bases between them. CDR3 residues: CASSGHLNTEAFF. In nucleotides, the CDR3 is TGTGCCAGCAGCGGACACTTGAACACTGAAGCTTTCTTT. The full variable domain, its missing parts supplied by reference TRBV2 and TRBJ1-1, is EPEVTQTPSHQVTQMGQEVILRCVPISNHLYFYWYRQILGQKVEFLVSFYNNEISEKSEIFDDQFSVERPDGSNFTLKIRSTKLEDSAMYFCASSGHLNTEAFFGQGTRLTVV.

The CDR3: CASSRGVPGVYF. In DNA, the CDR3 is TGTGCCAGCAGCCGAGGGGTTCCGGGAGTGTATTTT. The chain has TRBV3-1 (or the pseudogene TRBV3-2) and TRBJ2-3, with D tentatively TRBD2 (6 bases). This CDR3 spans 12 amino acids. The V and J ends lost 4 bases and 14 bases respectively, with 16 bases between them. Germline values: CDR1 LGHDT, CDR2 YNNKEL (reference sequence).

This chain connects TRBV5-1 to TRBJ1-2; D remains unclear. Trimming pared 0 bases from V and 3 bases from J, leaving 9 bases between. The CDR3 runs to 14 residues. Germline CDR1 is SGHRS and CDR2 is YFSETQ. The CDR3 DNA reads TGCGCCAGCAGCTTGGAGTACTCTTACTATGGCTACACCTTC. Encoded protein: CASSLEYSYYGYTF.

This clone was counted between two and nine times. V usage is TRBV7-2 and J usage is TRBJ2-1, with a tentative D call TRBD1 (5 bases). Germline V gene data show CDR1 as SGHTA and CDR2 as FQGNSA. The CDR3 length is 17 residues. The ends were cut back, 5 bases at V and 1 base at J, with 18 bases in the middle. The CDR3 nucleotides are TGTGCCAGCAGCCTCATTGGGGCAGGTACGTCCTACAATGAGCAGTTCTTC. Translated, it gives CASSLIGAGTSYNEQFF.

This clone came up a few times. The genes are TRBV6-2 or TRBV6-3 and TRBJ1-2; 8 bases agree with TRBD1. Trimming at V came to 5 bases and at J to 5 bases, leaving 4 bases not matched to a gene. Germline loops: CDR1 MNHEY, CDR2 SVGEGT. The CDR3 extends over 13 amino acids. The chain's CDR3 is CASSVQGAYGYTF. Here the CDR3 DNA reads TGTGCCAGCAGTGTCCAGGGGGCGTATGGCTACACCTTC.

The V and J genes are TRBV5-1 and TRBJ1-2; D possibly corresponds to TRBD1 (5 bases). The germline CDR1 and CDR2 sequences are SGHRS and YFSETQ. V was shortened by 2 bases and J by 3 bases, with 11 bases between the two germline ends. The CDR3 contains 14 residues. The CDR3 DNA sequence: TGCGCCAGCAGCTTCTCAGGGCACGACTATGGCTACACCTTC. This codes for CASSFSGHDYGYTF.

J is TRBJ1-2 and V is TRBV6-5; 11 bases agree with TRBD1. From germline, CDR1 is MNHEY and CDR2 SVGAGI. CDR3 size: 16 residues. J gave up 4 bases and V 4 bases, and 8 bases lay outside the gene matches. CDR3 amino acids: CASSSRTGGAGYGYTF. The CDR3 DNA sequence: TGTGCCAGCAGTTCTCGGACAGGGGGCGCGGGCTATGGCTACACCTTC.

The chain employs TRBV24-1 and TRBJ1-2; 9 bases are shared with TRBD1. The ends lost 5 bases at V and 3 bases at J; junction bases unmatched: 3. The CDR3 loop spans 14 amino acids. The germline V gene has CDR1 KGHDR and CDR2 SFDVKD. In DNA form, the CDR3 reads TGTGCCACCAGTGGGACAGGGGATGACTATGGCTACACCTTC. The encoded protein is CATSGTGDDYGYTF.

J is TRBJ2-1 and V is TRBV6-5; 7 bases line up with TRBD1. In germline, CDR1 is MNHEY, CDR2 SVGAGI. V lost 5 bases, J lost 6 bases, and 10 bases stayed unmatched. The CDR3 has 15 amino acids. The CDR3 DNA reads as TGTGCCAGCAGTCGCCGACAGGGCGGGCCCAATGAGCAGTTCTTC. Translation gives CASSRRQGGPNEQFF.

The chain carries TRBV5-7 and TRBJ1-5; D uncertain. TRBV5-7 is filed as an ORF, its function uncertain. This CDR3 is 13 amino acids long. The ends were cut back, 4 bases at V and 7 bases at J, with 12 bases in the middle. CDR3 DNA: TGTGCCAGCAGCCTTTCTTTATTCCAGCCCCAGCATTTT. Translation gives CASSLSLFQPQHF.

This clone has a single count. This rearrangement joins TRBV7-9 to TRBJ1-2, with D possibly matching TRBD1 (5 bases). Germline CDR1 and CDR2: SEHNR and FQNEAQ (reference sequence). The CDR3 has 13 residues. Trimming left V 6 bases short and J 4 bases short, with 12 bases between. The CDR3 reads CASREAGTYGYTF. CDR3 DNA sequence: TGTGCCAGCAGAGAGGCGGGGACCTATGGCTACACCTTC.

This rearrangement joins TRBV27 to TRBJ2-2; the match to TRBD2 covers 11 bases. V lost 6 bases and J lost 10; bases outside the gene matches: 13. The CDR3 sequence is 16 residues long. The germline V gene has CDR1 MNHEY and CDR2 SMNVEV (reference sequence). The CDR3 coding sequence is TGTGCCAGCAGCTCCGGGACTAGCGGCATTGCGGAGGAGCTGTTTTTT. It encodes CASSSGTSGIAEELFF.

The chain uses TRBV28 and TRBJ1-3; D possibly corresponds to TRBD1 (5 bases). The length of the CDR3 is 16 residues. The germline V and J ends were trimmed by 6 bases and 0 bases, with 15 bases remaining between them. CDR1 and CDR2 (germline): MDHEN, SYDVKM. The CDR3 DNA sequence: TGTGCCAGCAGCTTAAGTATGGGGGGCTCTGGAAACACCATATATTTT. As protein: CASSLSMGGSGNTIYF.

The chain joins TRBV6-5 to TRBJ2-6; 7 bases line up with TRBD1. J was trimmed by 4 bases and V by 4 bases; bases with no gene match: 7. In germline, CDR1 is MNHEY, CDR2 SVGAGI. The CDR3 covers 16 residues. CDR3 DNA: TGTGCCAGCAGTTGGGCCGAGGGGGCCGGGGCCAACGTCCTGACTTTC. Translation gives CASSWAEGAGANVLTF.